What follows are 27 T cell receptor beta chains derived from one specimen sequenced in a study of blood T cell repertoires in COVID-19. Generated by immunoSEQ multiplex PCR, the TCRdb table keeps only in-frame clones and is missing some. Seen here are about 80,000 clones, approximately 88% observed once, and the top ten hold 6% to 7.5%. The specimen sequenced was peripheral blood. The receptors come from a woman older than 75 with acute or convalescent COVID-19.

This clone was seen more than once but under ten times. The chain carries TRBV3-1 (or the pseudogene TRBV3-2) and TRBJ2-1, with 13 positions matching TRBD2. The CDR3 has 16 residues. Per the germline V gene, CDR1 is LGHDT and CDR2 is YNNKEL (reference sequence). The V segment lost 3 bases and the J segment 14 bases; nucleotides outside the gene matches: 13. The CDR3 DNA is TGTGCCAGCAGCCATCGGACTAGCGGGAGACATACTAAGGAGTTCTTC. It encodes CASSHRTSGRHTKEFF.

V usage is TRBV2 and J usage is TRBJ2-1, with 8 positions matching TRBD2. Germline V CDR1 and CDR2: SNHLY, FYNNEI. This CDR3 has 13 amino acids. The J segment lost 4 bases and the V segment lost 7 bases, leaving 3 bases of the junction unmatched. The CDR3: CASTTSGYNEQFF. Here the CDR3 DNA reads TGTGCCAGCACTACTAGCGGTTACAATGAGCAGTTCTTC.

The rearrangement uses TRBV7-2 and TRBJ1-4; D possibly corresponds to TRBD1 (6 bases). V was cut by 5 bases and J by 8 bases, with 15 bases left in between. There are 14 residues in the CDR3. CDR1 is SGHTA, CDR2 FQGNSA, per germline. CDR3 DNA sequence: TGTGCCAGCAGCCCGACAGGCGGATCGGAAAAACTGTTTTTT. Its translation is CASSPTGGSEKLFF. Supplemented by reference TRBV7-2 and TRBJ1-4, the full variable domain reads GAGVSQSPSNKVTEKGKDVELRCDPISGHTALYWYRQSLGQGLEFLIYFQGNSAPDKSGLPSDRFSAERTGGSVSTLTIQRTQQEDSAVYLCASSPTGGSEKLFFGSGTQLSVL.

The rearrangement links TRBV2 to TRBJ1-3, with D maybe TRBD1 (5 bases). This CDR3 comprises 16 residues. Trimming left V 4 bases short and J 4 bases short, with 17 bases between. The germline V gene has CDR1 SNHLY and CDR2 FYNNEI. CDR3 bases: TGTGCCAGCAGTGTGGGACTCACGGCTTCAGGAAACACCATATATTTT. Translation gives CASSVGLTASGNTIYF.

The J gene is TRBJ1-5, the V gene TRBV7-2; TRBD1 matches 7 bases. The V and J ends lost 1 base and 4 bases, in that order; junction bases with no gene match: 7. The CDR3 runs 16 residues. CDR1 and CDR2 from the germline V gene are SGHTA and FQGNSA. Here the CDR3 reads CASSLEQGSANQPQHF. The CDR3 nucleotides are TGTGCCAGCAGCTTAGAACAGGGGTCCGCTAATCAGCCCCAGCATTTT.

The chain combines TRBV6-1 with TRBJ2-4; D is possibly TRBD2 (6 bases). Trimming stripped 3 bases from V and 0 bases from J, with 9 bases between. Germline CDR1 MNHNS, CDR2 SASEGT. There are 15 residues in the CDR3. The CDR3 loop is CASSDGSLAKNIQYF. The CDR3 coding sequence is TGTGCCAGCAGTGACGGGAGTCTAGCCAAAAACATTCAGTACTTC.

The genes are TRBV7-3 and TRBJ2-1; no clear D gene. Trimming cost V 0 bases and J 10 bases, with 7 bases left between them. This CDR3 has 12 amino acids. Germline CDR1 is SGHTA and CDR2 is FQGTGA. In DNA form, the CDR3 reads TGTGCCAGCAGCTTAACAGCATCCGAGCAGTTCTTC. It codes for CASSLTASEQFF. The complete variable domain, with remaining parts taken from reference TRBV7-3 and TRBJ2-1, reads GAGVSQTPSNKVTEKGKYVELRCDPISGHTALYWYRQSLGQGPEFLIYFQGTGAADDSGLPNDRFFAVRPEGSVSTLKIQRTERGDSAVYLCASSLTASEQFFGPGTRLTVL.

The chain combines TRBV13 with TRBJ2-2; TRBD2 is a possible D gene (5 bases). The V and J ends lost 5 bases and 3 bases respectively, with 16 bases between them. This CDR3 is 16 amino acids long. Germline V lookup: CDR1 PRHDT, CDR2 FYEKMQ (reference sequence). The CDR3: CASSITGPRDTGELFF. The DNA for the CDR3 is TGTGCCAGCAGCATAACCGGACCGAGGGACACCGGGGAGCTGTTTTTT.

The chain combines TRBV5-6 with TRBJ2-7, with D unclear. The V end lost 0 bases, the J end lost 4 bases, and 11 bases lay between the germline ends. Germline V lookup: CDR1 SGHDT, CDR2 YYEEEE. The CDR3 spans 14 residues. The DNA for the CDR3 is TGTGCCAGCAGCTTGGCCCGGGTCGAATACGAGCAGTACTTC. It yields the protein CASSLARVEYEQYF.

The chain carries TRBV19 and TRBJ2-1, with TRBD1 matching 11 bases. The CDR3 runs 13 residues. Germline assignment: CDR1 LNHDA and CDR2 SQIVND (reference sequence). Unmatched junction bases numbered 7, after V lost 11 bases and J lost 7 bases. The DNA of the CDR3 is TGTGCCGTTCGGGACAGGGGGACAAATGAGCAGTTCTTC. As protein: CAVRDRGTNEQFF.

V gene TRBV4-3 combines with J gene TRBJ1-5, with D maybe TRBD1 (6 bases). Looked up from germline, CDR1 is LGHNA and CDR2 is YSLEER. Trimming shortened V by 0 bases and J by 6 bases, and 15 bases separated the two germline ends. The CDR3 runs 16 residues. The CDR3, as DNA: TGCGCCAGCAGCCAAGATGCGGCGGGGGCGGCTCAGCCCCAGCATTTT. The encoded protein is CASSQDAAGAAQPQHF.

This clone appeared once. The chain links TRBV6-5 to TRBJ1-2, with a tentative D call TRBD1 (5 bases). The V end lost 7 bases, the J end lost 4 bases, and 16 bases lay between the germline ends. The CDR3 loop spans 14 amino acids. Germline-derived CDR1 and CDR2 are MNHEY and SVGAGI. CDR3 region: CASTPRALGYGYTF. The CDR3 coding sequence is TGTGCCAGCACTCCCAGGGCTTTGGGCTATGGCTACACCTTC.

This clone showed up just a few times. The chain recombines TRBV6-5 with TRBJ1-1; 7 nucleotides agree with TRBD1. V lost 7 bases and J lost 0; bases outside the gene matches: 8. The CDR3 consists of 15 residues. Germline V gives CDR1 MNHEY, CDR2 SVGAGI. CDR3 loop: CASTKSTGVNTEAFF. CDR3 in DNA: TGTGCCAGCACCAAATCTACAGGGGTGAACACTGAAGCTTTCTTT.

The chain recombines TRBV7-3 with TRBJ2-1, with D perhaps matching TRBD1 (6 bases). The germline V gene has CDR1 SGHTA and CDR2 FQGTGA. The CDR3 runs to 15 residues. Trimming shortened V by 1 base and J by 6 bases, and 13 bases separated the two germline ends. CDR3 sequence reads: CASSLNPGVGNEQFF. In nucleotides, the CDR3 is TGTGCCAGCAGCTTAAACCCAGGGGTTGGCAATGAGCAGTTCTTC.

The chain is built from TRBV2 and TRBJ1-1; tentatively, D is TRBD1 (6 bases). V lost 4 bases and J 6 bases, leaving 6 bases between the germline ends. The CDR3 extends over 11 amino acids. Per germline, CDR1 SNHLY and CDR2 FYNNEI. CDR3 in amino acids: CASSGTAEAFF. Written as DNA, the CDR3 is TGTGCCAGCAGTGGGACAGCTGAAGCTTTCTTT.

The chain carries TRBV7-2 and TRBJ1-6, with unresolved D. Germline CDR1 and CDR2: SGHTA and FQGNSA. V shed 3 bases and J shed 7 bases, with 16 bases lying between them. This CDR3 region has 16 residues. CDR3 sequence (DNA): TGTGCCAGCAGCTTCAGCGGACGAGTTAGAAATTCACCCCTCCACTTT. This encodes CASSFSGRVRNSPLHF.

A remark on this clone: An end of the junction differs from the germline gene, which may be a read error. The V call is TRBV13, the J call TRBJ1-1, with TRBD1 identical over 7 bases. Per germline, CDR1 PRHDT and CDR2 FYEKMQ (reference sequence). This CDR3 has 12 amino acids. CDR3 in DNA: TGTGCCAGCAGCGTAGGGGGCTCTGAAGCTTTCTTT. Translating it yields CASSVGGSEAFF.

The CDR3 coding sequence is TGCGCCAGCAGCCCACGGCCAGCGAGCGGGGGCAATGAGCAGTTCTTC. This sequence encodes CASSPRPASGGNEQFF. The V call is TRBV4-3, the J call TRBJ2-1; 8 bases line up with TRBD2. V trimming: 4 bases; J trimming: 6 bases; junction bases outside the gene matches: 11. The CDR3 consists of 16 residues. Germline V lookup: CDR1 LGHNA, CDR2 YSLEER.

V is TRBV12-3 or TRBV12-4 and J is TRBJ1-3; tentatively, D is TRBD1 (5 bases). The CDR3 consists of 13 residues. V was pared by 5 bases and J by 4 bases, with 9 bases between. CDR3 protein: CASSRGRGNTIYF. In DNA form, the CDR3 reads TGTGCCAGCAGTCGGGGGAGGGGAAACACCATATATTTT.

This chain connects TRBV29-1 to TRBJ2-4; 8 bases line up with TRBD1. CDR1 SQVTM and CDR2 ANQGSEA come from the germline V gene. The CDR3 is 12 amino acids. V shed 3 bases and J 6 bases; nucleotides not matched to a gene: 1. CDR3 DNA sequence: TGCAGCGTTGAGGGGACAGGAAACATTCAGTACTTC. Its protein product is CSVEGTGNIQYF. The full variable domain, completed using reference TRBV29-1 and TRBJ2-4, is SAVISQKPSRDICQRGTSLTIQCQVDSQVTMMFWYRQQPGQSLTLIATANQGSEATYESGFVIDKFPISRPNLTFSTLTVSNMSPEDSSIYLCSVEGTGNIQYFGAGTRLSVL.

The chain carries TRBV18 and TRBJ2-2; tentatively, D is TRBD1 (5 bases). Germline V lookup: CDR1 KGHSH, CDR2 LQKENI. Between the trimmed V and J ends, which lost 3 bases and 5 bases, there was a span of 7 bases. This CDR3 has 13 amino acids. CDR3 coding DNA: TGTGCCAGCTCACCGCAGGGTACCGGGGAGCTGTTTTTT. Amino acids: CASSPQGTGELFF.

The chain links TRBV2 to TRBJ1-1; possible D gene TRBD1, 5 bases. V lost 6 bases and J lost 3, with 20 bases in between. The length of the CDR3 is 16 residues. Germline CDR1 SNHLY, CDR2 FYNNEI. CDR3 DNA: TGTGCCAGCAGCTCCTCCTTGCGGGGGAAGCACACTGAAGCTTTCTTT. Encoded protein: CASSSSLRGKHTEAFF.

The V call is TRBV11-2, the J call TRBJ1-2, with D possibly TRBD1 on 6 matching bases. Germline assignment: CDR1 SGHAT and CDR2 FQNNGV. Trimming removed 5 bases at V and 8 bases at J, with 12 bases between. This CDR3 comprises 12 residues. DNA of the CDR3: TGTGCCAGCAGCCCCACAGGGTGGGGCTACACCTTC. This encodes CASSPTGWGYTF. Variable domain in full (rest from reference TRBV11-2 and TRBJ1-2): EAGVAQSPRYKIIEKRQSVAFWCNPISGHATLYWYQQILGQGPKLLIQFQNNGVVDDSQLPKDRFSAERLKGVDSTLKIQPAKLEDSAVYLCASSPTGWGYTFGSGTRLTVV.

This clone was recorded once. The chain carries TRBV2 and TRBJ2-3; 10 bases are a match to TRBD1. The CDR3 sequence is 15 residues long. Germline values: CDR1 SNHLY, CDR2 FYNNEI. With 1 base clipped from V and 6 bases from J, the junction kept 4 bases outside the gene matches. The CDR3 coding sequence is TGTGCCAGCAGTGAAGGACAGGGGGCAAGGGATACGCAGTATTTT. Protein: CASSEGQGARDTQYF.

This clone appeared a single time. The rearrangement links TRBV6-5 to TRBJ1-1, with a tentative D call TRBD1 (6 bases). The CDR3 sequence is 14 residues long. Germline V gene sequence: CDR1 MNHEY, CDR2 SVGAGI. With 6 bases removed from V and 4 bases from J, the gap between germline ends came to 15 bases. The chain's CDR3 is CASSSSTGPTEAFF. Written as DNA, the CDR3 is TGTGCCAGCAGCTCTTCCACAGGGCCCACTGAAGCTTTCTTT.

The genes are TRBV5-1 and TRBJ1-4; D remains unclear. This CDR3 spans 15 amino acids. V was trimmed by 0 bases and J by 7 bases, leaving 13 bases between them. CDR1 is SGHRS, CDR2 YFSETQ, per germline. CDR3 in DNA: TGCGCCAGCAGCTTGGCCTTAGCGGGAGGTGAAAAACTGTTTTTT. Amino acids: CASSLALAGGEKLFF.

The chain couples TRBV19 to TRBJ1-1, with D tentatively TRBD1 (6 bases). Germline V gives CDR1 LNHDA, CDR2 SQIVND (reference sequence). This CDR3 spans 13 amino acids. V was trimmed by 6 bases and J by 2 bases, leaving 10 bases between them. The CDR3 loop is CASSYRDNTEAFF. In DNA, the CDR3 is TGTGCCAGTAGCTACAGGGATAACACTGAAGCTTTCTTT.